This is a list of T cell receptor beta chains from one sample in a study of blood T cell repertoires in COVID-19. The protocol was immunoSEQ multiplex PCR, while the TCRdb copy is restricted to in-frame clones and leaves out a portion. Of fewer than 200,000 clones listed, 82% are singletons. Specimen: peripheral blood. These TCRs come from a woman aged 55 to 70 with COVID-19, enrolled during active disease. Both conserved end residues are part of each CDR3. D genes are given only for firm matches. Only part of the rows carry a size: once, few, many, or a class if the clone is expanded.

TGTGCCAGCACAGGCCCCCGGGAACCAGGCCCTGAAGCTTTCTTT,CASTGPREPGPEAFF,NA,TRBV6-6,NA,TRBJ1-1
TGTGCCAGCAGCGGACAAACAGGAGACAATCAGCCCCAGCATTTT,CASSGQTGDNQPQHF,NA,TRBV5-6,NA,TRBJ1-5
TGTGCCAGCAGCTTGCAAGCGGGGGGAGGCACAGATACGCAGTATTTT,CASSLQAGGGTDTQYF,once,TRBV5-6,TRBD2,TRBJ2-3
TGTGCCAGCAGTCCTCGACAAGGACTCAACTATGGCTACACCTTC,CASSPRQGLNYGYTF,NA,TRBV6-5,NA,TRBJ1-2
TGTGCCAGCAGCCCAGGGACACAAAGCTATGGCTACACCTTC,CASSPGTQSYGYTF,NA,TRBV9,NA,TRBJ1-2
TGTGCCACCAGTGATTTTGAGGCCGGGAGCTCCTACAATGAGCAGTTCTTC,CATSDFEAGSSYNEQFF,NA,TRBV24-1,NA,TRBJ2-1
TGTGCCAGCAGCCCGGGACAGGGGGCTTCCCCAAATCAGCCCCAGCATTTT,CASSPGQGASPNQPQHF,NA,TRBV7-2,TRBD1,TRBJ1-5
TGTGCCATCAGTATAGGACAGGCCTATAATTCACCCCTCCACTTT,CAISIGQAYNSPLHF,NA,TRBV10-3,TRBD1,TRBJ1-6
TGCGCCAGCAGTGGACAGGGGTGGACTGAAGCTTTCTTT,CASSGQGWTEAFF,few,TRBV10-2,TRBD1,TRBJ1-1
TGTGCCAGCAGCTTAGCTTACGGGGGGACTGAAGCTTTCTTT,CASSLAYGGTEAFF,NA,TRBV7-9,NA,TRBJ1-1
TGCAGCGTTGGGGGAGGGGGGACTGAAGCTTTCTTT,CSVGGGGTEAFF,NA,TRBV29-1,NA,TRBJ1-1
TGTGCCAGCAGCTCCAGGGGGCGCAGCACCGGGGAGCTGTTTTTT,CASSSRGRSTGELFF,NA,TRBV5-6,TRBD1,TRBJ2-2
TGCGCCAGCAGTCAGACCAGGGTGGGGGGCACTGAAGCTTTCTTT,CASSQTRVGGTEAFF,NA,TRBV23-1,NA,TRBJ1-1
TGTGCCAGCAGTCTCCGACAGGCGTCTGTACGTAACTACGAGCAGTACTTC,CASSLRQASVRNYEQYF,NA,TRBV28,NA,TRBJ2-7
TGTGCCAGCTCACCGGACAGGGGACTGAGGTATAATTCACCCCTCCACTTT,CASSPDRGLRYNSPLHF,few,TRBV18,TRBD1,TRBJ1-6
TGTGCCAGCGGTGTGGGGAGCTCCTACAATGAGCAGTTCTTC,CASGVGSSYNEQFF,NA,TRBV2,NA,TRBJ2-1
TGCGCCAGCAGCCCGCCTGACAGGGCCTCAGATACGCAGTATTTT,CASSPPDRASDTQYF,NA,TRBV5-1,TRBD1,TRBJ2-3
TGTGCCAGCAGCCAAGACCGGAACTATGGCTACACCTTC,CASSQDRNYGYTF,NA,TRBV3-1/TRBV3-2,NA,TRBJ1-2
TGTGCCACCCACGGGTACATGAACACTGAAGCTTTCTTT,CATHGYMNTEAFF,NA,TRBV19,NA,TRBJ1-1
TGTGCCAGCAGCTTAGAGCGGGGAGGGAGGATGGCGCAGTACTTC,CASSLERGGRMAQYF,NA,TRBV7-2,TRBD2,TRBJ2-7
TGTGCCAGCAGCCTAAACACCGGGGAGCTGTTTTTT,CASSLNTGELFF,NA,TRBV11-3,NA,TRBJ2-2
TGCAGCGTGAGGGGGAGAGGCGACGAGCAGTACTTC,CSVRGRGDEQYF,once,TRBV29-1,NA,TRBJ2-7
TGTGCCAGTAGTAAGTTACAGGGCTCATCACCCCTCCACTTT,CASSKLQGSSPLHF,NA,TRBV19,NA,TRBJ1-6
TGTGCCAGTAGTATGCTAGCGGGGGCCAACACAGATACGCAGTATTTT,CASSMLAGANTDTQYF,once,TRBV19,TRBD2,TRBJ2-3
TGTGCCAGCAGTCGTACACCGGGGGGGAGCTCCTACAATGAGCAGTTCTTC,CASSRTPGGSSYNEQFF,NA,TRBV6-2/TRBV6-3,TRBD2,TRBJ2-1
TGTGCCAGCAGCTTGAAACAGGGGCAAGAGACCCAGTACTTC,CASSLKQGQETQYF,few,TRBV5-4,TRBD1,TRBJ2-5
TGCGCCAGCAGCAGGGGCCGGTACGAGCAGTACTTC,CASSRGRYEQYF,NA,TRBV5-1,NA,TRBJ2-7
TGTGCCAGCAGCTTAGGGGGCCGCAATCAGCCCCAGCATTTT,CASSLGGRNQPQHF,NA,TRBV7-2,NA,TRBJ1-5
TGTGCCAGCAGATTAGGGCGGGGCGGGGGCACGCAGTATTTT,CASRLGRGGGTQYF,NA,TRBV6-5,NA,TRBJ2-3
TGTGCCAGCAGTTACTCGTCCAGGGCAAGCAATCAGCCCCAGCATTTT,CASSYSSRASNQPQHF,NA,TRBV6-2/TRBV6-3,NA,TRBJ1-5